Sequencing of this TCR beta chain was carried out in a study of sequential checkpoint blockade in melanoma. Study-level background: After both sequences, patients received maintenance nivolumab.

The data were produced by immunoSEQ multiplex PCR, yet TCRdb's version contains in-frame clones alone and is incomplete. The top ten clones hold 12% of a sample with around 2,000 clones, approximately 25% of them seen once. Trimming took 8 bases from V and 0 from J; bases not matched to a gene: 8. Germline CDR1 reads SGHNT; CDR2 reads YENEEA. The CDR3 has 16 residues. The sample holds a few counts of this clone. Sample treatment: randomized to nivolumab then ipilimumab (arm A) or the reverse (arm B). The TCR sequence derives from a human donor with melanoma. Material: tumor tissue (inferred from file names), obtained from a patient given nivolumab and ipilimumab in sequence. The V gene is TRBV11-3, the J gene TRBJ2-3; 10 nucleotides match TRBD1. The DNA for the CDR3 is TGTGCCAGCGCGGGACAGGGGACCTATAGCACAGATACGCAGTATTTT. It encodes CASAGQGTYSTDTQYF.